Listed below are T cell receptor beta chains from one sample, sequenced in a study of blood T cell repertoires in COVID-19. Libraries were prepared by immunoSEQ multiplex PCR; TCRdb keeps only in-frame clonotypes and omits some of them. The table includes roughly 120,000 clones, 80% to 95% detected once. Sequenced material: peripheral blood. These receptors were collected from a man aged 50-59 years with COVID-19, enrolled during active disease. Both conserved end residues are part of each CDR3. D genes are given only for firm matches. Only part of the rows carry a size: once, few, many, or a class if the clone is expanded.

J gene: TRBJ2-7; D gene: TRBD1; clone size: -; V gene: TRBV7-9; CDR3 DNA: TGTGCCAGCAGCTTAGCGGGGGGACAGGGGACCTACGAGCAGTACTTC; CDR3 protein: CASSLAGGQGTYEQYF
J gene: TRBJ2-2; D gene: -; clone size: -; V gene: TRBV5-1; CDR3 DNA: TGCGCCAGCAGCTCCAGGGGGGCTAACGGGGAGCTGTTTTTT; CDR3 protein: CASSSRGANGELFF
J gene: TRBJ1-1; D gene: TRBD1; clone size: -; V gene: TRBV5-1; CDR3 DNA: TGCGCCAGCAGGAAAGAGACAGGGGCTTTGAACACTGAAGCTTTCTTT; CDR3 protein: CASRKETGALNTEAFF
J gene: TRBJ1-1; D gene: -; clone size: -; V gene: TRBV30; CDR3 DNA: TGTGCCTGGCTTGGACCGGGGTTTAACACTGAAGCTTTCTTT; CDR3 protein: CAWLGPGFNTEAFF
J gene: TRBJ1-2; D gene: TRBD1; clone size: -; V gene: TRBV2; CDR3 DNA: TGTGCCAGCAGGGGGGGACAGGGGGATGGCTACACCTTC; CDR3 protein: CASRGGQGDGYTF
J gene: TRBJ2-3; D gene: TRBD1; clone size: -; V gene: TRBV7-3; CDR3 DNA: TGTGCCAGCAGTCGGACAGGGTTAACAGATACGCAGTATTTT; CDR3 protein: CASSRTGLTDTQYF
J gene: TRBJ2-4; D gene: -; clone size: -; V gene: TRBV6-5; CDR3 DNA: TGTGCCAGCAGACCGGCAGGGCCGGACAAAAACATTCAGTACTTC; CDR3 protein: CASRPAGPDKNIQYF
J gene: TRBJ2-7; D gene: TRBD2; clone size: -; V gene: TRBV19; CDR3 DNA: TGTGCCAGTAGTAGGAGCGGGAGGGCCTCCGAGCAGTACTTC; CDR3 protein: CASSRSGRASEQYF
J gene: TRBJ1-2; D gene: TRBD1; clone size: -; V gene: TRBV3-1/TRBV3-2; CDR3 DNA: TGTGCCAGCAGCCAAGGACAGGGGAATAACTATGGCTACACCTTC; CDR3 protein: CASSQGQGNNYGYTF
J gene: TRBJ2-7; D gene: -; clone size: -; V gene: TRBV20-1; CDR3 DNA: TGCAGTGCTAGGCGGTCGAGCGAGCAGTACTTC; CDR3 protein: CSARRSSEQYF
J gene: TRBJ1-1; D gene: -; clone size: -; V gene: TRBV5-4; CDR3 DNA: TGTGCCAGCAGCTCGGGAAGATTGAACACTGAAGCTTTCTTT; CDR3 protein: CASSSGRLNTEAFF
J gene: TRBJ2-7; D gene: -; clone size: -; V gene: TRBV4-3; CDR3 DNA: TGCGCCAGCAGCCAAGCCCCGGCAGGGGACTACGAGCAGTACTTC; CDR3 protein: CASSQAPAGDYEQYF
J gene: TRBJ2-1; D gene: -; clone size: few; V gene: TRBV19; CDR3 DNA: TGTGCCAGTAGTGCTCCGGACAGTTGGGTCTCCTACAATGAGCAGTTCTTC; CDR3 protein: CASSAPDSWVSYNEQFF
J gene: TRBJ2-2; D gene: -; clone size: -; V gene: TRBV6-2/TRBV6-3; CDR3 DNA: TGTGCCAGCAGTTACTGGGCGGGATCGAACACCGGGGAGCTGTTTTTT; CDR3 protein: CASSYWAGSNTGELFF
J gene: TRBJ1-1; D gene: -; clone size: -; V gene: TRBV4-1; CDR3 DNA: TGCGCCAGCAGCCAAGCGGGGTTCCGCACTGAAGCTTTCTTT; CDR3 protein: CASSQAGFRTEAFF
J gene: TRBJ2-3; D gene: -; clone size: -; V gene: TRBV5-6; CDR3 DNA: TGTGCCAGCAGCCCCTTGGCCTCGGATACGCAGTATTTT; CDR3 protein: CASSPLASDTQYF